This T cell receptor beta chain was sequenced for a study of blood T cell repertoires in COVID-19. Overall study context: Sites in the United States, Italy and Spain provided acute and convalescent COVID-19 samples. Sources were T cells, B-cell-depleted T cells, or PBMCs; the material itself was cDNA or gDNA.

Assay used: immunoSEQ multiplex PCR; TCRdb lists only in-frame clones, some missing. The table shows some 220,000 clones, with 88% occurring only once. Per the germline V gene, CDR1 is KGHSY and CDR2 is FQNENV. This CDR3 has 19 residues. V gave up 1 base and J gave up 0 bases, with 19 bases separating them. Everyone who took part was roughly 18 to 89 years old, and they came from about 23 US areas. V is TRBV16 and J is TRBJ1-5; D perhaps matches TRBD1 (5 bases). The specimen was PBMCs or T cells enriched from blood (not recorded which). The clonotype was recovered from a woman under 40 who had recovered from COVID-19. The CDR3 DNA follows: TGTGCCAGCAGCCAATTTCTAACAGGAGGGGTTTATAGCAATCAGCCCCAGCATTTT. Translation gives CASSQFLTGGVYSNQPQHF.